What follows is one T cell receptor (beta chain) and its context. These data come from a study of blood T cell repertoires in COVID-19. Background on the study: There were acute and convalescent COVID-19 samples, and they came from the United States, Italy and Spain. From T cells, B-cell-depleted T cells, or PBMCs came the material, which was cDNA or gDNA.

Germline lookup yields CDR1 SGHVS and CDR2 FQNEAQ. The ends were cut back, 5 bases at V and 6 bases at J, with 13 bases in the middle. This CDR3 is 14 amino acids long. Per the authors' pipeline: The authors estimated nucleated cell counts from reference gene primer amplification. Clones were sequenced by immunoSEQ multiplex PCR, and TCRdb holds only the in-frame ones, with some missing. The D gene and trimming were derived from the DNA, and the V and J assignments and clone size from that table. This table has approximately 190,000 clones, roughly 82% appearing once. This chain uses TRBV7-8 with TRBJ1-4, with D unresolved. The specimen sequenced was peripheral blood. The receptor's source is a woman younger than 45 with acute or convalescent COVID-19. The CDR3 loop is CASSQSGVDEKLFF. CDR3 nucleotides: TGTGCCAGCAGCCAAAGCGGGGTCGATGAAAAACTGTTTTTT. The full variable domain, its missing parts supplied by reference TRBV7-8 and TRBJ1-4, is GAGVSQSPRYKVAKRGQDVALRCDPISGHVSLFWYQQALGQGPEFLTYFQNEAQLDKSGLPSDRFFAERPEGSVSTLKIQRTQQEDSAVYLCASSQSGVDEKLFFGSGTQLSVL.